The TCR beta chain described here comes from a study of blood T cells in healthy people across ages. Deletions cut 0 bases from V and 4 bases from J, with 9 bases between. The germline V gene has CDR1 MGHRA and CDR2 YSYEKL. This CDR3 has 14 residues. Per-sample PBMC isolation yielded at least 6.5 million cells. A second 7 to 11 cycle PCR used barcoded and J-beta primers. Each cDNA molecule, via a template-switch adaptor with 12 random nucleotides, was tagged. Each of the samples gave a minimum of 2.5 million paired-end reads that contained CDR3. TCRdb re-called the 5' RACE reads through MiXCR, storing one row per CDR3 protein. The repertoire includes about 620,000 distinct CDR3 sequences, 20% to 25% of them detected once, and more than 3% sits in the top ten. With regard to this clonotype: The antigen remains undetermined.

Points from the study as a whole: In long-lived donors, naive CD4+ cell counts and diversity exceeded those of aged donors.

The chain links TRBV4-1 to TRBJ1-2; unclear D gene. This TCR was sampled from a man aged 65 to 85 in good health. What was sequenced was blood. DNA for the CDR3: TGCGCCAGCAGCCAAGATATCAGGTTCTATGGCTACACCTTC. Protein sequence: CASSQDIRFYGYTF.